This T cell receptor (beta chain) was documented in a study of long-term antiretroviral therapy in people with HIV. Study-wide background: Initial samples were collected about a decade before the 2015 immediate-ART recommendation. Study outcomes and limitations: Post-treatment diversity went higher with ART but stayed below transplant donor controls. Documentation of ART adherence, viral resistance or therapy changes was absent. Older ART regimens were possibly in use when the blood was collected between about 2004 and 2018.

The run of the v3.0 immunoSEQ assay was at survey level. Assay: immunoSEQ multiplex PCR; the TCRdb copy retains only in-frame clones and omits some. The sample lists some 21,000 clones; around 90% were seen once. To note about this clone: The antigen is not known.

Per the germline V gene, CDR1 is MGHRA and CDR2 is YSYEKL. The CDR3 runs 15 residues. The J segment lost 3 bases and the V segment lost 3 bases, leaving 8 bases of the junction unmatched. This chain connects TRBV4-1 to TRBJ2-7, with TRBD2 matching 7 bases. The sequence came from a man in his sixties with HIV. The sequences come from unsorted PBMCs, collected 2.3 years after starting antiretroviral therapy. DNA for the CDR3: TGCGCCAGCAGCCAGACGACTAGCCCTCTCTACGAGCAGTACTTC. Its protein is CASSQTTSPLYEQYF.